This TCR beta chain emerged from a study of blood T cell repertoires in COVID-19. CDR3 length: 14 amino acids. V shed 3 bases and J 1 base; nucleotides not matched to a gene: 3. Germline lookup yields CDR1 DFQATT and CDR2 SNEGSKA (reference sequence). Sequencing was performed with immunoSEQ multiplex PCR; in TCRdb, only in-frame clones are kept and a portion is missing. The repertoire holds about 210,000 clones, with less than 90% as singletons. The TCR sequence derives from a man in his sixties or seventies with acute or convalescent COVID-19. Sequencing was done on a sample of peripheral blood. The chain joins TRBV20-1 to TRBJ2-1, with TRBD1 matching 7 bases. The CDR3 protein is CSASPGGSYNEQFF. As DNA, the CDR3 is TGCAGTGCTAGTCCAGGGGGTTCCTACAATGAGCAGTTCTTC.